This T cell receptor beta chain was observed in a study of identical twins. This clonotype showed up just a few times. Looked up from germline, CDR1 is SEHNR and CDR2 is FQNEAQ (reference sequence). V dropped 6 bases and J dropped 9 bases, with 14 bases sitting between them. This CDR3 spans 13 amino acids. TCRdb re-called the 5' RACE reads with MiXCR, one entry per CDR3 protein. The table includes hundreds of thousands of distinct CDR3 sequences, around 8.6% detected once. These same records also appear under a second study, on yellow fever vaccine responses in identical twins.

The J gene is TRBJ1-4, the V gene TRBV7-9, with unresolved D. This TCR derives from a woman aged 18-29 years in good health. Specimen: PBMCs. The CDR3 loop reads CASSIPPEKKLFF. CDR3 in DNA: TGTGCCAGCAGTATCCCCCCCGAAAAAAAACTGTTTTTT.